This passage covers 11 T cell receptor beta chains from one sample sequenced in a study of blood T cell repertoires in COVID-19. Using immunoSEQ multiplex PCR, the repertoire was profiled, and TCRdb retains in-frame clones only, with some absent. The sample includes about 190,000 clones, 86% seen only once; the top ten take around 8.6%. Material for sequencing was PBMCs or T cells enriched from blood (not recorded which). Receptor source: a woman in her twenties or thirties who had recovered from COVID-19.

In its sample, this clone was seen once. V and J are TRBV2 and TRBJ2-2, with D tentatively TRBD1 (6 bases). Germline V gene sequence: CDR1 SNHLY, CDR2 FYNNEI. The ends were cut back, 1 base at V and 2 bases at J, with 8 bases in the middle. There are 15 residues in the CDR3. DNA of the CDR3: TGTGCCAGCAGTGAAGGGACAGCCAACACCGGGGAGCTGTTTTTT. It translates to CASSEGTANTGELFF. Full variable domain (rest looked up from reference TRBV2 and TRBJ2-2): EPEVTQTPSHQVTQMGQEVILRCVPISNHLYFYWYRQILGQKVEFLVSFYNNEISEKSEIFDDQFSVERPDGSNFTLKIRSTKLEDSAMYFCASSEGTANTGELFFGEGSRLTVL.

The chain combines TRBV7-8 with TRBJ2-1, with TRBD1 identical over 9 bases. The J segment lost 0 bases and the V segment lost 6 bases, leaving 3 bases of the junction unmatched. CDR1 and CDR2 (germline): SGHVS, FQNEAQ. The CDR3 is made up of 15 amino acids. CDR3: CASSPDRGSYNEQFF. The CDR3 DNA reads as TGTGCCAGCAGTCCGGACAGGGGCTCCTACAATGAGCAGTTCTTC.

This rearrangement joins TRBV25-1 to TRBJ1-6; D is unresolved. This CDR3 comprises 13 residues. The germline V gene has CDR1 MGHDK and CDR2 SYGVNS. V lost 3 bases and J lost 8, with 8 bases in between. CDR3 coding DNA: TGTGCCAGCAGTGACGCGGCGGATTCACCCCTCCACTTT. Translation: CASSDAADSPLHF.

J is TRBJ2-3 and V is TRBV7-9, with TRBD1 as a possible D gene (5 bases). The germline V gene has CDR1 SEHNR and CDR2 FQNEAQ (reference sequence). Trimming stripped 5 bases from V and 1 base from J, with 16 bases between. The CDR3 sequence is 16 residues long. CDR3 DNA sequence: TGTGCCAGCAGCCCGGACACCTCACGGGGCACAGATACGCAGTATTTT. Its translation: CASSPDTSRGTDTQYF.

This clone appeared a few times. The chain employs TRBV7-2 and TRBJ2-1, with 9 bases aligning to TRBD2. V lost 2 bases and J lost 4; bases outside the gene matches: 0. The CDR3 has 14 amino acids. CDR1 and CDR2 from the germline V gene are SGHTA and FQGNSA. The CDR3 DNA sequence: TGTGCCAGCAGCTTACTAGCGGGGTACAATGAGCAGTTCTTC. This sequence encodes CASSLLAGYNEQFF.

This chain uses TRBV5-6 with TRBJ2-7; tentatively, D is TRBD1 (5 bases). The CDR3 contains 12 residues. In germline, CDR1 is SGHDT, CDR2 YYEEEE. The V and J ends lost 2 bases and 2 bases respectively, with 5 bases between them. The CDR3 loop is CASSLQAYEQYF. In nucleotides, the CDR3 is TGTGCCAGCAGCTTACAGGCCTACGAGCAGTACTTC.

This clone was seen a single time. This chain connects TRBV7-8 to TRBJ1-1; 8 bases agree with TRBD1. The CDR3 spans 14 residues. The trim removed 5 bases at V and 5 bases at J, leaving 7 bases unmatched. Germline CDR1 and CDR2: SGHVS and FQNEAQ. CDR3 loop: CASSKDRDKTEAFF. Written as DNA, the CDR3 is TGTGCCAGCAGCAAGGACAGGGATAAGACTGAAGCTTTCTTT.

This clone occurred once. The chain has TRBV28 and TRBJ1-2; D might be TRBD1 (5 bases). V lost 5 bases to trimming and J lost 3 bases, with 16 bases between them. The CDR3 is made up of 15 amino acids. Germline CDR1 reads MDHEN; CDR2 reads SYDVKM. In DNA, the CDR3 is TGTGCCAGCAGTGACGTTATCGGGGGGGACTATGGCTACACCTTC. Amino acid sequence: CASSDVIGGDYGYTF.

This rearrangement joins TRBV5-1 to TRBJ1-5; 7 positions match TRBD1. The V gene end was trimmed by 6 bases and the J gene end by 4 bases; junction bases not matched to a gene: 16. This CDR3 is 17 amino acids long. The germline CDR1 and CDR2 sequences are SGHRS and YFSETQ. CDR3 amino acids: CASIRQGANRSNQPQHF. The CDR3 DNA reads TGCGCCAGCATCAGACAGGGTGCTAACCGTTCAAATCAGCCCCAGCATTTT. The variable domain in full, with the rest retrieved from reference TRBV5-1 and TRBJ1-5, is KAGVTQTPRYLIKTRGQQVTLSCSPISGHRSVSWYQQTPGQGLQFLFEYFSETQRNKGNFPGRFSGRQFSNSRSEMNVSTLELGDSALYLCASIRQGANRSNQPQHFGDGTRLSIL.

CDR3 protein: CASSPPAEGSSPLHF. The CDR3 DNA reads as TGTGCCAGCTCACCACCGGCGGAGGGGAGCTCACCCCTCCACTTT. This chain links TRBV18 with TRBJ1-6; possible D gene TRBD1, 5 bases. The CDR3 is made up of 15 amino acids. From germline, CDR1 is KGHSH and CDR2 LQKENI. V was cut by 0 bases and J by 10 bases, with 13 bases left in between.

This chain uses TRBV11-2 with TRBJ2-1; a weak D match, TRBD2 (6 bases). Germline V lookup: CDR1 SGHAT, CDR2 FQNNGV. The CDR3 has 15 amino acids. V lost 0 bases, J lost 3 bases, and 9 bases lay in between. The CDR3 protein is CASSLDRAGYNEQFF. The CDR3 nucleotides are TGTGCCAGCAGCTTAGACCGAGCGGGCTACAATGAGCAGTTCTTC.